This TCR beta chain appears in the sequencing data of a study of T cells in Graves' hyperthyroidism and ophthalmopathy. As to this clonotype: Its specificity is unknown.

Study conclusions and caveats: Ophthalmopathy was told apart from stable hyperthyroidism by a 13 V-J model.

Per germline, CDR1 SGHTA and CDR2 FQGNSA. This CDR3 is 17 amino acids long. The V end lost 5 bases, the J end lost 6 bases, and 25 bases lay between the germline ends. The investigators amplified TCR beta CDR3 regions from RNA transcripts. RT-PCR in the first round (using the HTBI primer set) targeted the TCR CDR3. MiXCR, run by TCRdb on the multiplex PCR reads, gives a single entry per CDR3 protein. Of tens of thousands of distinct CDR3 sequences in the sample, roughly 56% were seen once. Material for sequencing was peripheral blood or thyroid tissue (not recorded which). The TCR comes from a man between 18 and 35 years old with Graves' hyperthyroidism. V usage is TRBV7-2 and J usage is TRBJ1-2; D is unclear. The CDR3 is CASSTYSSDADFHGYTF. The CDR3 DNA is TGTGCCAGCAGCACTTATTCCTCGGACGCGGATTTCCATGGCTACACCTTC.